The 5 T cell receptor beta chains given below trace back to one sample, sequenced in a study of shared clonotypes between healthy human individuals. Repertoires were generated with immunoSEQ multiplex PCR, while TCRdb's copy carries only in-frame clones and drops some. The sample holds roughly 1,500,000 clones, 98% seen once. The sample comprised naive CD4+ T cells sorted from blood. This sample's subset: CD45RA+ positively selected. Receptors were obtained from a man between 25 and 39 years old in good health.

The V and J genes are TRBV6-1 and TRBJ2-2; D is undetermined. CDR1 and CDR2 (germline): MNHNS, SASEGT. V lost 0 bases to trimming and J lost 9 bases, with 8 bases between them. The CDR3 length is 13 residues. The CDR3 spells CASSEAPSRELFF. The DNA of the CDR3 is TGTGCCAGCAGTGAAGCCCCAAGCAGGGAGCTGTTTTTT.

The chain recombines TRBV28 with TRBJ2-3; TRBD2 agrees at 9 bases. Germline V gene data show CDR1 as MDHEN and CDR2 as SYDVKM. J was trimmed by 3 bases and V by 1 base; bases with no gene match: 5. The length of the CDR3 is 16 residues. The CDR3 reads CASSLYAGGPTDTQYF. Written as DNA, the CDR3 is TGTGCCAGCAGTTTATATGCGGGAGGGCCAACAGATACGCAGTATTTT.

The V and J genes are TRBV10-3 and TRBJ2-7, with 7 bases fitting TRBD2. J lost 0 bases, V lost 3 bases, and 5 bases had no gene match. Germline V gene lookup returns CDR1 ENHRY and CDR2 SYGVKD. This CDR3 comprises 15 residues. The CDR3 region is CAISDGGGSSYEQYF. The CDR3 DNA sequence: TGTGCCATCAGTGATGGGGGGGGGAGCTCCTACGAGCAGTACTTC.

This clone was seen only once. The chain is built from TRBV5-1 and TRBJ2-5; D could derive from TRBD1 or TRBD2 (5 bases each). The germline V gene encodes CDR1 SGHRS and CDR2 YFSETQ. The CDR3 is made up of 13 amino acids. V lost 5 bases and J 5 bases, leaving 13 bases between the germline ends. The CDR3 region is CASRSGAEETQYF. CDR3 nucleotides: TGCGCCAGCAGGTCCGGGGCGGAGGAGACCCAGTACTTC.

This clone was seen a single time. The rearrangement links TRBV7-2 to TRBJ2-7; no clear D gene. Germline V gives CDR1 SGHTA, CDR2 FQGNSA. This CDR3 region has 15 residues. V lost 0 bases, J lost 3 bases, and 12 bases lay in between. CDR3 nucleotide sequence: TGTGCCAGCAGCTTAGCTAGGGTAGGGTTCTACGAGCAGTACTTC. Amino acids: CASSLARVGFYEQYF. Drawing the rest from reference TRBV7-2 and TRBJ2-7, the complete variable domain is GAGVSQSPSNKVTEKGKDVELRCDPISGHTALYWYRQSLGQGLEFLIYFQGNSAPDKSGLPSDRFSAERTGGSVSTLTIQRTQQEDSAVYLCASSLARVGFYEQYFGPGTRLTVT.